The 10 T cell receptor beta chains in this list originate from one sample, sequenced in a study of blood T cell repertoires in COVID-19. The assay was immunoSEQ multiplex PCR, and TCRdb's table has in-frame clones only and misses some. The table records roughly 300,000 clones, 75% to 85% of them present only once. The sample was peripheral blood. These receptor sequences come from a human donor in a cohort sampled during active COVID-19.

The chain uses TRBV7-9 and TRBJ1-1; D unclear. The CDR3 covers 14 residues. Trimming took 5 bases from V and 1 from J, leaving 11 bases between them. Germline CDR1 is SEHNR and CDR2 is FQNEAQ (reference sequence). The CDR3 region has the DNA TGTGCCAGCAGCCGCAGACTAGGGAACACTGAAGCTTTCTTT. This gives the protein CASSRRLGNTEAFF. Full variable domain (remainder filled in from reference TRBV7-9 and TRBJ1-1): DTGVSQNPRHKITKRGQNVTFRCDPISEHNRLYWYRQTLGQGPEFLTYFQNEAQLEKSRLLSDRFSAERPKGSFSTLEIQRTEQGDSAMYLCASSRRLGNTEAFFGQGTRLTVV.

V is TRBV19 and J is TRBJ1-1, with TRBD1 matching over 10 bases. Germline CDR1 reads LNHDA; CDR2 reads SQIVND (reference sequence). The CDR3 consists of 19 residues. Trimming at V came to 7 bases and at J to 5 bases, leaving 22 bases not matched to a gene. The CDR3, as DNA: TGTGCCAGTATCGGGGGCCTTCCCGGGACAGGGGACCGAGGGACTGAAGCTTTCTTT. Protein sequence: CASIGGLPGTGDRGTEAFF.

The rearrangement uses TRBV6-5 and TRBJ1-4; D is ambiguous. This CDR3 region has 15 residues. V was cut by 0 bases and J by 7 bases, with 12 bases left in between. Germline assignment: CDR1 MNHEY and CDR2 SVGAGI. The CDR3 spells CASSYSIYSSEKLFF. The CDR3 DNA follows: TGTGCCAGCAGTTACTCGATTTACTCTAGTGAAAAACTGTTTTTT.

In its sample, this clone was seen once. The chain recombines TRBV6-5 with TRBJ2-7, with D maybe TRBD2 (6 bases). Looked up from germline, CDR1 is MNHEY and CDR2 is SVGAGI. V lost 8 bases and J lost 4, with 15 bases in between. The CDR3 consists of 13 residues. The chain's CDR3 is CASSVAGPYEQYF. The CDR3 bases are TGTGCCAGCTCCGTCGCGGGGCCATACGAGCAGTACTTC.

The chain couples TRBV2 to TRBJ1-3, with D tentatively TRBD1 (5 bases). Germline V gene lookup returns CDR1 SNHLY and CDR2 FYNNEI. V lost 6 bases, J lost 0 bases, and 18 bases lay in between. The CDR3 runs 17 residues. The CDR3 sequence: CASSQSGTKLSGNTIYF. CDR3 DNA: TGTGCCAGCAGCCAAAGCGGGACTAAGCTCTCTGGAAACACCATATATTTT.

The sample holds a few counts of this clone. This chain uses TRBV3-1 (or the pseudogene TRBV3-2) with TRBJ1-1; D is perhaps TRBD1 (5 bases). The germline V and J ends were trimmed by 1 base and 9 bases, with 12 bases remaining between them. This CDR3 comprises 13 residues. The germline V gene encodes CDR1 LGHDT and CDR2 YNNKEL (reference sequence). As DNA, the CDR3 is TGTGCCAGCAGCCAAGGCGGCGGACAAAAAGCTTTCTTT. Translation gives CASSQGGGQKAFF.

The V and J genes are TRBV12-2 and TRBJ1-2; the table names TRBD1, a call not compared with the DNA. TRBV12-2 constitutes a pseudogene. CDR3 length: 15 residues. CDR3 coding DNA: TGTGCAAGTCGCTTAGATGGCAGGTCTTCATATGGCTACACCTTC. This encodes CASRLDGRSSYGYTF.

The chain is built from TRBV9 and TRBJ1-6, with a tentative D call TRBD1 (5 bases). This CDR3 comprises 15 residues. V was clipped by 4 bases and J by 9 bases, with 17 bases between them. The germline V gene encodes CDR1 SGDLS and CDR2 YYNGEE. The CDR3 sequence: CASSPETGESSPLHF. The CDR3, as DNA: TGTGCCAGCAGCCCCGAAACAGGAGAAAGTTCACCCCTCCACTTT.

The rearrangement links TRBV14 to TRBJ1-2; no definite D call. This CDR3 is built from 12 residues. V lost 1 base to trimming and J lost 8 bases, with 8 bases between them. Germline values: CDR1 SGHDN, CDR2 FVKESK. This CDR3 is CASSQAWSGYTF. In DNA form, the CDR3 reads TGTGCCAGCAGCCAAGCCTGGAGCGGCTACACCTTC.

The chain joins TRBV9 to TRBJ1-1; no definite D call. From germline, CDR1 is SGDLS and CDR2 YYNGEE. Trimming left V 0 bases short and J 1 base short, with 10 bases between. The CDR3 extends over 15 amino acids. The CDR3 sequence: CASSVVENGNTEAFF. CDR3 nucleotides: TGTGCCAGCAGCGTAGTTGAGAACGGGAACACTGAAGCTTTCTTT. The entire variable domain, with the rest obtained from reference TRBV9 and TRBJ1-1, is as follows: DSGVTQTPKHLITATGQRVTLRCSPRSGDLSVYWYQQSLDQGLQFLIQYYNGEERAKGNILERFSAQQFPDLHSELNLSSLELGDSALYFCASSVVENGNTEAFFGQGTRLTVV.